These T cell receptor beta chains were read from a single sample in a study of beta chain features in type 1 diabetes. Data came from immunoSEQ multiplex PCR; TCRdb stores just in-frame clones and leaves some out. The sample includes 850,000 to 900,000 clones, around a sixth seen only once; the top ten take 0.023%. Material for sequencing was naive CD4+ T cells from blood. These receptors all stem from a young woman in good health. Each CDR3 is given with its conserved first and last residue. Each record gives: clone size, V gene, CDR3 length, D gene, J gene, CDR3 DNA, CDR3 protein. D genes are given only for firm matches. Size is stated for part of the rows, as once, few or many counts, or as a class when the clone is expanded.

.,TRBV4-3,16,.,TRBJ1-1,TGCGCCAGCAGCCACCTGACAGATGGTACGAACACTGAAGCTTTCTTT,CASSHLTDGTNTEAFF
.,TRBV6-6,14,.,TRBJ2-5,TGTGCCAGCAGTTCCGACTACCCGCAAGAGACCCAGTACTTC,CASSSDYPQETQYF
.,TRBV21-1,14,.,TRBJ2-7,TGTGCCAGCAGCAAAGGAGGTAGCTCCTACGAGCAGTACTTC,CASSKGGSSYEQYF
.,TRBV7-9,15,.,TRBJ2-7,TGTGCCAGCAGCCGGCGGGGAGCGGTGATCTACGAGCAGTACTTC,CASSRRGAVIYEQYF
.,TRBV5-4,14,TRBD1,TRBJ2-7,TGTGCCAGCAGCTCGGACAGGGGGCGGTCCGAGCAGTACTTC,CASSSDRGRSEQYF
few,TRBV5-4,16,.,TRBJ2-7,TGTGCCAGCAGCACCAAACAGGGTGGGAGCTCCTACGAGCAGTACTTC,CASSTKQGGSSYEQYF
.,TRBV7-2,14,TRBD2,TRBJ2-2,TGTGCCAGCAGGAGCGGGAGTACGGCCGGGGAGCTGTTTTTT,CASRSGSTAGELFF
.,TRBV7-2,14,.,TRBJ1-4,TGTGCCAGCAGCTTCGGTCCAACTAATGAAAAACTGTTTTTT,CASSFGPTNEKLFF
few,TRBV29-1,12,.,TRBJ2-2,TGCAGCGGGGGACAGAACACCGGGGAGCTGTTTTTT,CSGGQNTGELFF
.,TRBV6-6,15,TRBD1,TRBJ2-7,TGTGCCAGCAGTTATGTGGCCCCCAACAGGGGCGAGCAGTACTTC,CASSYVAPNRGEQYF
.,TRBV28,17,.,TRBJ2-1,TGTGCCAGCAGTTTATTGAGCGTCCAGGGGTCTTACAATGAGCAGTTCTTC,CASSLLSVQGSYNEQFF
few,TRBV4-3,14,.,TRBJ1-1,TGCGCCAGCAGCCCGGGGACACCTAACACTGAAGCTTTCTTT,CASSPGTPNTEAFF
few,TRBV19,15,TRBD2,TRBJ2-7,TGTGCCAGTAGTTCCTCCGGGACTAGAAACCACGAGCAGTACTTC,CASSSSGTRNHEQYF
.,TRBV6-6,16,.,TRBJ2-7,TGTGCCAGCAGTTACCCGAAGACGGGATTCTCCTACGAGCAGTACTTC,CASSYPKTGFSYEQYF
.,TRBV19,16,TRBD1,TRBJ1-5,TGTGCCAGTAGTAAGGCTCGACAGGGCGGGGTCCAGCCCCAGCATTTT,CASSKARQGGVQPQHF
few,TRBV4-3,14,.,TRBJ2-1,TGCGCCAGCAGCCAAGAATGGAAGTACAATGAGCAGTTCTTC,CASSQEWKYNEQFF
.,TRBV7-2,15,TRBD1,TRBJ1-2,TGTGCCAGCAGCTTAGGCCGGGACAGGTCGTACGGCTACACCTTC,CASSLGRDRSYGYTF
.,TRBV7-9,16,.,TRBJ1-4,TGTGCCAGCAGCCCAACCCCCCAACAACGAGGAGAAAAACTGTTTTTT,CASSPTPQQRGEKLFF
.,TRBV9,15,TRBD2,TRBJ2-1,TGTGCCAGCAGCGTACTGGCGGGAGCTTACAATGAGCAGTTCTTC,CASSVLAGAYNEQFF
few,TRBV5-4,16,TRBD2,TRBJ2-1,TGTGCCAGCAGCCCACAACGGGGGGGGTCCTACAATGAGCAGTTCTTC,CASSPQRGGSYNEQFF
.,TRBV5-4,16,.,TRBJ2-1,TGTGCCAGCAGCTTGGAAGCCGGTTACTCCGGCAATGAGCAGTTCTTC,CASSLEAGYSGNEQFF
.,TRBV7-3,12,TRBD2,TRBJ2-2,TGTGCCTCCGGGGGGTACACCGGGGAGCTGTTTTTT,CASGGYTGELFF
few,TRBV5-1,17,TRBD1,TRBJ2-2,TGCGCCAGCAGCTTAAGACAGGGGAATTTCGGCACCGGGGAGCTGTTTTTT,CASSLRQGNFGTGELFF
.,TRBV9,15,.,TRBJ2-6,TGTGCCAGCAGCGTAGTTGGGTCTGGGGCCAACGTCCTGACTTTC,CASSVVGSGANVLTF
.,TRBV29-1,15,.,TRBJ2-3,TGCAGCGTTGAAACTGTAAGGGCGATCACAGATACGCAGTATTTT,CSVETVRAITDTQYF
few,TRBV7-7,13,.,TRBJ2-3,TGTGCTAGCAGCTTAAGTAACGCAGATACGCAGTATTTT,CASSLSNADTQYF
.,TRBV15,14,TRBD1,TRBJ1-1,TGTGCCACCAGCGGGGGACAGGGGAACACTGAAGCTTTCTTT,CATSGGQGNTEAFF
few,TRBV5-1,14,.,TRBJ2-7,TGCGCCAGCAGCTTGGTCGCAGGTCCCGGCGAGCAGTACTTC,CASSLVAGPGEQYF
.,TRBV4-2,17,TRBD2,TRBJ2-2,TGTGCCAGCAGCCCCCAGATGTTTAGCGGGAGCGACGGGGAGCTGTTTTTT,CASSPQMFSGSDGELFF
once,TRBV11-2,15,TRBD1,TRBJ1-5,TGTGCCAGCAGCTCGGGACAGGGACACAATCAGCCCCAGCATTTT,CASSSGQGHNQPQHF
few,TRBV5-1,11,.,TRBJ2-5,TGCGCCAGCAGCCGAGGAGAGACCCAGTACTTC,CASSRGETQYF
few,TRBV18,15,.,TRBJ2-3,TGTGCCAGCTCACCTTTTGAGGAAAGCACAGATACGCAGTATTTT,CASSPFEESTDTQYF
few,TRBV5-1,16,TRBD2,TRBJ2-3,TGCGCCAGCGGAGTTTTCGCGGGAGGCCGCACAGATACGCAGTATTTT,CASGVFAGGRTDTQYF
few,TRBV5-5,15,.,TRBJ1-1,TGTGCCAGCAGCTTGATTTTCTCTGTGAACACTGAAGCTTTCTTT,CASSLIFSVNTEAFF
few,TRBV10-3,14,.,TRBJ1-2,TGTGCCATCAAGGACCCCCGGGGGTACTATGGCTACACCTTC,CAIKDPRGYYGYTF
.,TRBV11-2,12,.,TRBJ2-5,TGTGCCAGCAGCTTAGTGGCTGAGACCCAGTACTTC,CASSLVAETQYF
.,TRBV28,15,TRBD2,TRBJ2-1,TGTGCCAGCAGTCGGACTAGCGCGACGTACAATGAGCAGTTCTTC,CASSRTSATYNEQFF
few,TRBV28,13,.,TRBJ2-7,TGTGCCAGCAGTTACACGAGCTCCTACGAGCAGTACTTC,CASSYTSSYEQYF
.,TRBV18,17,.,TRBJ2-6,TGTGCCAGCTCACCTGCGGCAGGGCACTCTGGGGCCAACGTCCTGACTTTC,CASSPAAGHSGANVLTF
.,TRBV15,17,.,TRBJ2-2,TGTGCCACCAGCAGAGGTACGTTGGAGTACGACACCGGGGAGCTGTTTTTT,CATSRGTLEYDTGELFF
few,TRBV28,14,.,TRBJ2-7,TGTGCCAGCAGGACCCAGGGGAGCTCCTACGAGCAGTACTTC,CASRTQGSSYEQYF
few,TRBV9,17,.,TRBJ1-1,TGTGCCAGCAGCGTAGCGACGGGTGCAGGATTGAACACTGAAGCTTTCTTT,CASSVATGAGLNTEAFF
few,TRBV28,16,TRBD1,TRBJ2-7,TGTGCCAGCAGTTTAATGACAGGGGGAAGCCCTAGAGAGCAGTACTTC,CASSLMTGGSPREQYF
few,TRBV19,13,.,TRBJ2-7,TGTGCCAGCAGTCGGTTGGGCTCCTACGAGCAGTACTTC,CASSRLGSYEQYF
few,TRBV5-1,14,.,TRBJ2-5,TGCGCCAGCAGTTGGGGGGAAGTTTGGGAGACCCAGTACTTC,CASSWGEVWETQYF
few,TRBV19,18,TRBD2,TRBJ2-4,TGTGCCAGTAGTGAGCTGGGCGGGAGCTGGTTAGCCAAAAACATTCAGTACTTC,CASSELGGSWLAKNIQYF
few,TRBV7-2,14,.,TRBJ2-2,TGTGCCAGCAGCTTCTTAGGGGCCACCGGGGAGCTGTTTTTT,CASSFLGATGELFF
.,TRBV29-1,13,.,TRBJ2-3,TGCAGCGTTCCGGTCGGCCCTACAGATACGCAGTATTTT,CSVPVGPTDTQYF
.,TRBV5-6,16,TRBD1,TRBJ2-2,TGTGCCAGCAGCTTCCCCCGACAGGGGGTCACCGGGGAGCTGTTTTTT,CASSFPRQGVTGELFF
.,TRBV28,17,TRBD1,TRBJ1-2,TGTGCCAGTCAAGTAGGGGGGACAGAAGCTCAAAGGTCGGGCTACACCTTC,CASQVGGTEAQRSGYTF
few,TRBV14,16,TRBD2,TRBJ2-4,TGTGCCAGCAGCCAGACGCGGGAGGCGTACAAAAACATTCAGTACTTC,CASSQTREAYKNIQYF
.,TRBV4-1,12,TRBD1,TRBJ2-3,TGCGCCAGCAGCCAACCTCTCGCACAGGGGGATTTT,CASSQPLAQGDF
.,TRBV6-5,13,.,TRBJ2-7,TGTGCCAGCAGTTACACCCGGGACCGGGAGCAGTACTTC,CASSYTRDREQYF
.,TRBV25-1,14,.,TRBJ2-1,TGTGCCAGCAGTGAGGTTGGGGGCAACTTAGAGCAGTTCTTC,CASSEVGGNLEQFF
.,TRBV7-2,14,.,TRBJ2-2,TGTGCCAGCAGCCTGGGCAGTGGGCGGGGGGAGCTGTTTTTT,CASSLGSGRGELFF
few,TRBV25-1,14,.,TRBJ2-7,TGTGCCAGCTGCAACAAGCAGTATTCCTACGAGCAGTACTTC,CASCNKQYSYEQYF
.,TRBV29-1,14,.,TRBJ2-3,TGCAGCGTTCGGTGGCAGCTGAGCACAGATACGCAGTATTTT,CSVRWQLSTDTQYF